This T cell receptor (beta chain) came from a study of cytomegalovirus exposure and HLA in healthy donors. Study-level background: Around 180 million T cells yielded under 130 million unique TCR beta sequences in earlier analysis. Unique TCRs numbering around 80 million, obtained from HLA-typed donors, made up an early data release.

Study findings and constraints: Some TCR beta chains (about 170 of them) were listed as cytomegalovirus-associated. The analysis excluded some indistinguishable V segments, including TRBV6-2 and TRBV6-3.

It was with 60 Vbeta and 13 Jbeta primers that the PCR ran. Clones were sequenced by immunoSEQ multiplex PCR, and TCRdb holds only the in-frame ones, with some missing. The top ten hold over 2% of the sample, which has roughly 180,000 clones, 75% to 85% seen once. As to this clone: Its antigen remains unidentified.

This CDR3 region has 16 residues. V dropped 1 base and J dropped 15 bases, with 26 bases sitting between them. Germline loops: CDR1 SGHKS, CDR2 YYEKEE (reference sequence). The chain couples TRBV5-5 to TRBJ2-1; D unclear. Sequencing was carried out using PBMCs. The sequence was collected from a woman in her twenties or thirties in good health and CMV-seropositive. The CDR3 loop reads CASSLSLIGGTQLWFF. CDR3 coding DNA: TGTGCCAGCAGCTTGTCTTTGATCGGCGGTACTCAATTGTGGTTCTTC. The whole variable domain, filled in from reference TRBV5-5 and TRBJ2-1, reads DAGVTQSPTHLIKTRGQQVTLRCSPISGHKSVSWYQQVLGQGPQFIFQYYEKEERGRGNFPDRFSARQFPNYSSELNVNALLLGDSALYLCASSLSLIGGTQLWFFGPGTRLTVL.